These T cell receptor beta chains were read from a single sample in a study of control samples from healthy donors and cancer patients. The repertoire was sequenced with immunoSEQ multiplex PCR; TCRdb's copy has only in-frame clones and lacks some. The top ten hold about 7.8% of the sample, which has roughly 100,000 clones, roughly 90% seen once. Sequencing was performed on blood. These receptor sequences come from a man aged 25 to 40 in good health. CDR3s include the opening cysteine and the closing phenylalanine or tryptophan. The D gene is left open where the match is weak. Clone size appears in some rows only: once, few, many, or a class for an expanded clone.

>NA|TRBJ1-6|TRBV7-6|NA
CASSLIFGQGNSPLHF
TGTGCCAGCAGCTTAATTTTCGGGCAGGGTAATTCACCCCTCCACTTT
>NA|TRBJ2-7|TRBV15|TRBD1
CATSRDSGTGGGSYEQYF
TGTGCCACCAGCAGAGATTCGGGGACAGGGGGCGGCTCCTACGAGCAGTACTTC
>NA|TRBJ2-3|TRBV14|TRBD2
CASSQTAGGTDTQYF
TGTGCCAGCAGCCAAACAGCGGGGGGGACCGATACGCAGTATTTT
>NA|TRBJ2-1|TRBV14|NA
CASSPTLLVRVNEQFF
TGTGCCAGCAGCCCGACGCTCCTAGTGAGGGTCAATGAGCAGTTCTTC
>once|TRBJ1-6|TRBV10-3|NA
CAIAGDSSSPLHF
TGTGCCATCGCAGGGGATAGTAGTTCACCCCTCCACTTT
>NA|TRBJ1-3|TRBV9|NA
CASSPPSRGVEENTIYF
TGTGCCAGCAGCCCTCCCTCCAGGGGAGTAGAAGAAAACACCATATATTTT
>NA|TRBJ2-2|TRBV5-1|TRBD2
CASSLSSGGTNTGELFF
TGCGCCAGCAGCTTAAGTAGCGGGGGAACGAACACCGGGGAGCTGTTTTTT
>NA|TRBJ1-2|TRBV13|NA
CASSLAGDGYTF
TGTGCCAGCAGCTTGGCGGGGGACGGCTACACCTTC
>once|TRBJ1-2|TRBV28|NA
CASRRSGRGLWGYTF
TGTGCCAGCAGGAGAAGTGGACGGGGCCTGTGGGGCTACACCTTC
>NA|TRBJ2-5|TRBV9|NA
CASSVDVWGGHETQYF
TGTGCCAGCAGCGTAGATGTGTGGGGAGGCCACGAGACCCAGTACTTC
>NA|TRBJ2-7|TRBV28|TRBD1
CASSEPPGQGREQYF
TGTGCCAGCAGTGAACCCCCGGGACAGGGACGCGAGCAGTACTTC
>NA|TRBJ1-1|TRBV5-1|NA
CASSLAGRSEAFF
TGCGCCAGCAGCTTGGCCGGGAGAAGTGAAGCTTTCTTT
>NA|TRBJ2-3|TRBV30|NA
CAWSVWGGGADTQYF
TGTGCCTGGAGTGTATGGGGAGGAGGGGCAGATACGCAGTATTTT
>NA|TRBJ2-1|TRBV6-2/TRBV6-3|NA
CASSPERNEQFF
TGTGCCAGCAGTCCCGAACGCAATGAGCAGTTCTTC
>NA|TRBJ2-1|TRBV5-1|NA
CASSFSGNNEQFF
TGCGCCAGCAGCTTCAGTGGGAACAATGAGCAGTTCTTC
>NA|TRBJ2-3|TRBV5-1|NA
CASSLSQDTDTQYF
TGCGCCAGCAGCTTGTCGCAGGACACAGATACGCAGTATTTT